The T cell receptor beta chain described here comes from a study of identical twins. Study observations and caveats: It was possible that invariant MAIT and iNKT cells partly confounded the zero-insertion analyses. Insertions were fewer in abundant cord blood beta clonotypes, whereas memory repertoires showed none of this pattern. Twin-shared out-of-frame alpha sequences showed excess low generation probability.

One entry per CDR3 protein results from TCRdb running MiXCR on the 5' RACE reads. The table lists around 480,000 distinct CDR3 sequences, over 11% of them singletons. Germline V gene data show CDR1 as SNHLY and CDR2 as FYNNEI. V was clipped by 4 bases and J by 5 bases, with 12 bases between them. This CDR3 contains 13 residues. This clonotype was seen more than once but under ten times. Antigen: not known. The sample was also linked to a second study, of yellow fever vaccine responses in identical twins.

Sequenced: CD4+ T cells sorted from blood. The chain couples TRBV2 to TRBJ2-7; D may be TRBD1 (6 bases). The source is a woman under 30 in good health. CDR3 nucleotide sequence: TGTGCCAGCAGTGTTGGCAGGGACAACGAGCAGTACTTC. Protein sequence: CASSVGRDNEQYF.